This record looks at one TCR beta chain sequence and its context. These data belong to a study of blood T cell repertoires in COVID-19. Across the whole study: Samples of COVID-19 (acute and convalescent) were obtained from the United States, Italy and Spain.

In germline, CDR1 is SGHTA, CDR2 FQGNSA. The CDR3 is 14 residues long. V shed 5 bases and J shed 3 bases, with 11 bases lying between them. Residents of under 25 US areas, aged roughly 18 to 89 years, made up the participants. Participants reported their clinical history, and cohort assignment relied on those reports. All recovered Cohort 3 donors got two negative PCRs, got clearance, or saw symptom resolution. Data came from immunoSEQ multiplex PCR; TCRdb stores just in-frame clones and leaves some out. The data hold under 300,000 clones, with 89% observed a single time. This sequence joins TRBV7-2 and TRBJ1-5; no clear D. The origin of this receptor is a woman aged 40 to 55 who had recovered from COVID-19. The material sequenced was PBMCs or T cells enriched from blood (not recorded which). The CDR3 DNA reads TGTGCCAGCAGCGACTTCACGTTCAATCAGCCCCAGCATTTT. Translation gives CASSDFTFNQPQHF.